This TCR beta chain derives from a study of blood T cell repertoires in COVID-19. Study background: PBMCs, B-cell-depleted T cells, or T cells provided the cDNA or gDNA that made up the material.

Original handling: Reference gene primer amplification gave estimated nucleated cell counts. Assay: immunoSEQ multiplex PCR; the TCRdb copy retains only in-frame clones and omits some. That table furnishes V, J and clone size, whereas the DNA furnished D and trimming. The sample lists hundreds of thousands of clones, about nine tenths occurring once. Recruitment covered about two dozen US areas and drew participants whose ages spanned roughly 18 to 100 years. Recovered status applied to Cohort 3 donors who had two consecutive negative PCRs. It also applied to those with clearance or with symptom resolution. Germline V gives CDR1 MGHRA, CDR2 YSYEKL. Trimming cost V 0 bases and J 3 bases, with 18 bases left between them. This CDR3 has 17 amino acids.

Sequencing used PBMCs or T cells enriched from blood (not recorded which). V gene TRBV4-1 combines with J gene TRBJ2-7, with a weak D call TRBD1 (7 bases). This receptor was obtained from a man aged 55 to 69 who had recovered from COVID-19. CDR3 bases: TGCGCCAGCAGCCAAGATTTTGCAGGGGGGAACAGCTACGAGCAGTACTTC. Protein sequence: CASSQDFAGGNSYEQYF.